Listed here are 24 T cell receptor beta chains from one sample, sequenced in a study of read filtering for tumor transcriptome and immune sequencing. From 300 to 400 ng of RNA, a library with molecular barcoded alpha/delta and beta/gamma adaptors was made. TCRdb recomputed calls from the reads with MiXCR, one row per CDR3 protein. This sample carries tens of thousands of distinct CDR3 sequences, roughly 20% of them seen once, and the ten largest clones take about 18%. The sample taken for sequencing was a population of CD138-negative cells sorted from bone marrow. All receptors derive from a donor at least 40 years old with multiple myeloma.

Regarding this clonotype: Possible read error: a much larger clone is one base away. The chain is built from TRBV4-2 and TRBJ1-1; tentatively, D is TRBD1 (5 bases). Germline lookup yields CDR1 LGHNA and CDR2 YNFKEQ. CDR3 length equals 16 residues. The CDR3 coding sequence is TGTGCCAGCAGCCAAGAGGGGACGAGTTTGAAAACTGAAGCTTTCTTT. Its translation is CASSQEGTSLKTEAFF.

This clonotype was recorded at least ten times. The V gene is TRBV20-1, the J gene TRBJ2-3, with 11 bases lining up with TRBD2. CDR3 size: 16 residues. The germline V gene encodes CDR1 DFQATT and CDR2 SNEGSKA (reference sequence). V shed 3 bases and J 0 bases; nucleotides not matched to a gene: 5. As DNA, the CDR3 is TGCAGTGCTAGTTTTGCTAGCGGGGGGAGCACAGATACGCAGTATTTT. Amino acid sequence: CSASFASGGSTDTQYF.

The table lists this clonotype with many counts. This CDR3 is CASSQTGGSNQPQHF. The CDR3 bases are TGCGCCAGCAGCCAAACAGGGGGGAGCAATCAGCCCCAGCATTTT. The gene calls are TRBV4-1 and TRBJ1-5; 8 bases map to TRBD1. Germline loops: CDR1 MGHRA, CDR2 YSYEKL. V lost 2 bases to trimming and J lost 1 base; unmatched junction nucleotides: 1. The CDR3 totals 15 residues.

This chain uses TRBV29-1 with TRBJ1-3, with D hard to call. The CDR3 extends over 14 amino acids. Trimming cost V 6 bases and J 3 bases, with 15 bases left between them. The germline V gene has CDR1 SQVTM and CDR2 ANQGSEA. The CDR3 DNA reads TGCAGCGTCGGAGACCCGGATCATGGAAACACCATATATTTT. Translation: CSVGDPDHGNTIYF.

In this sample, this clonotype turned up many times. This chain connects TRBV24-1 to TRBJ2-2; TRBD2 aligns across 10 bases. CDR3 length: 17 residues. The trim removed 3 bases at V and 4 bases at J, leaving 7 bases unmatched. Germline V gives CDR1 KGHDR, CDR2 SFDVKD. The CDR3 nucleotides are TGTGCCACCAGTGATCCGATGGGACTAGCGATCACCGGGGAGCTGTTTTTT. This codes for CATSDPMGLAITGELFF.

A remark on this clonotype: One end of the junction fails to match germline, which may point to a read error. This chain links TRBV11-2 with TRBJ2-1; D is unresolved. The length of the CDR3 is 15 residues. In germline, CDR1 is SGHAT, CDR2 FQNNGV. CDR3 nucleotide sequence: TGTGCCAGCCGCTTATTGGCTTCCTCCTACAATGAGCAGTTCTTC. Translation gives CASRLLASSYNEQFF. Full variable domain (rest looked up from reference TRBV11-2 and TRBJ2-1): EAGVAQSPRYKIIEKRQSVAFWCNPISGHATLYWYQQILGQGPKLLIQFQNNGVVDDSQLPKDRFSAERLKGVDSTLKIQPAKLEDSAVYLCASRLLASSYNEQFFGPGTRLTVL.

This clonotype was seen ten or more times. This chain joins TRBV2 and TRBJ2-7, with TRBD2 identical over 7 bases. The CDR3 has 16 amino acids. Unmatched junction bases numbered 13, after V lost 3 bases and J lost 5 bases. The germline V gene encodes CDR1 SNHLY and CDR2 FYNNEI. CDR3 in amino acids: CASSDLAGVTRNEQYF. CDR3 nucleotide sequence: TGTGCCAGCAGTGACCTCGCGGGGGTCACAAGGAACGAGCAGTACTTC.

As concerns this clonotype: A single base separates this from a much larger clone, so it may be a read error. DNA of the CDR3: TGCAGCGTCGCCTTGGGGGGCCTTGGGACCCAGTACTTC. This translates into CSVALGGLGTQYF. V and J are TRBV29-1 and TRBJ2-5, with D perhaps matching TRBD1 or TRBD2 (6 bases each). From germline, CDR1 is SQVTM and CDR2 ANQGSEA. Between the trimmed V and J ends, which lost 6 bases and 7 bases, there was a span of 18 bases. This CDR3 region has 13 residues.

This clonotype has a count of ten or more. The chain is built from TRBV28 and TRBJ1-2; D not resolved. Germline assignment: CDR1 MDHEN and CDR2 SYDVKM. This CDR3 comprises 13 residues. The ends were cut back, 1 base at V and 7 bases at J, with 10 bases in the middle. The CDR3: CASSLSYRAGYTF. The CDR3 bases are TGTGCCAGCAGTTTATCCTATAGGGCTGGCTACACCTTC.

This clonotype was seen repeatedly, ten times or more. The genes are TRBV19 and TRBJ1-1; possibly TRBD1 for D (5 bases). The CDR3 runs 15 residues. The V end was cut by 7 bases, the J end by 0 bases, with 15 bases between. Germline V gives CDR1 LNHDA, CDR2 SQIVND (reference sequence). The CDR3 DNA follows: TGTGCCAGTACCAGAATCGCGGGGCTGAACACTGAAGCTTTCTTT. Translation: CASTRIAGLNTEAFF. The full variable domain, its missing parts supplied by reference TRBV19 and TRBJ1-1, is DGGITQSPKYLFRKEGQNVTLSCEQNLNHDAMYWYRQDPGQGLRLIYYSQIVNDFQKGDIAEGYSVSREKKESFPLTVTSAQKNPTAFYLCASTRIAGLNTEAFFGQGTRLTVV.

The genes are TRBV28 and TRBJ1-2, with 7 nucleotides matching TRBD1. Germline loops: CDR1 MDHEN, CDR2 SYDVKM. The V gene end was trimmed by 5 bases and the J gene end by 8 bases; junction bases not matched to a gene: 8. The CDR3 contains 13 residues. The CDR3: CASSNRDRRGYTF. For the CDR3, the DNA is TGTGCCAGCAGTAACCGGGACAGAAGAGGCTACACCTTC.

The rearrangement uses TRBV20-1 and TRBJ2-2, with 12 positions matching TRBD2. Germline CDR1 DFQATT, CDR2 SNEGSKA (reference sequence). CDR3 length: 17 residues. The V and J ends lost 4 bases and 7 bases, in that order; junction bases with no gene match: 13. The CDR3 is CSAKPGLAGRGVGELFF. The CDR3 bases are TGCAGTGCTAAACCCGGACTAGCGGGACGGGGGGTCGGGGAGCTGTTTTTT.

Many counts were recorded for this clonotype. CDR3 in amino acids: CASSPLAGRETQYF. The CDR3 DNA sequence: TGTGCCAGCAGTCCGCTAGCGGGACGGGAGACCCAGTACTTC. The chain is built from TRBV27 and TRBJ2-5, with 9 positions matching TRBD2. This CDR3 has 14 amino acids. The V segment lost 5 bases and the J segment 5 bases; nucleotides outside the gene matches: 6. Germline CDR1 and CDR2: MNHEY and SMNVEV (reference sequence).

This rearrangement joins TRBV29-1 to TRBJ1-1; D is ambiguous. CDR1 and CDR2 from the germline V gene are SQVTM and ANQGSEA. This CDR3 comprises 12 residues. Between the trimmed V and J ends, which lost 6 bases and 0 bases, there was a span of 8 bases. CDR3 residues: CSVQAVNTEAFF. DNA of the CDR3: TGCAGCGTCCAAGCAGTGAACACTGAAGCTTTCTTT.

This clonotype was found many times. DNA of the CDR3: TGTGCCAGCAGTGAAGGCGGTTACAATGAGCAGTTCTTC. Residues: CASSEGGYNEQFF. The genes are TRBV6-1 and TRBJ2-1; D is unresolved. Per the germline V gene, CDR1 is MNHNS and CDR2 is SASEGT. CDR3 length: 13 residues. Trimming shortened V by 1 base and J by 4 bases, and 5 bases separated the two germline ends.

This clonotype was observed many times. V and J are TRBV28 and TRBJ2-7, with TRBD1 matching over 7 bases. V lost 9 bases, J lost 7 bases, and 12 bases stayed unmatched. The length of the CDR3 is 13 residues. Germline CDR1 MDHEN, CDR2 SYDVKM. In DNA form, the CDR3 reads TGTGCCAGTAGCCCCCCGGGACAGTGGGAGCAGTACTTC. The encoded protein is CASSPPGQWEQYF. Using reference TRBV28 and TRBJ2-7 for the parts outside the CDR3, the full variable domain is DVKVTQSSRYLVKRTGEKVFLECVQDMDHENMFWYRQDPGLGLRLIYFSYDVKMKEKGDIPEGYSVSREKKERFSLILESASTNQTSMYLCASSPPGQWEQYFGPGTRLTVT.

This clonotype was observed many times. The rearrangement uses TRBV5-1 and TRBJ2-3; TRBD1 is a possible D gene (6 bases). The ends were cut back, 4 bases at V and 0 bases at J, with 12 bases in the middle. Germline CDR1 SGHRS, CDR2 YFSETQ. The CDR3 consists of 15 residues. The DNA for the CDR3 is TGCGCCAGCAGCACTGGACAGACTAGCACAGATACGCAGTATTTT. Translated, it gives CASSTGQTSTDTQYF.

On this clonotype: A much more abundant neighbour one base away suggests this may be a read error. The DNA for the CDR3 is TGTGCCAGCAGTAAGGAGGGGACTGGAGAGACCCAGTACTTC. Its protein product is CASSKEGTGETQYF. The chain is built from TRBV6-1 and TRBJ2-5; weak D call: TRBD2 (6 bases). Trimming took 5 bases from V and 4 from J, leaving 14 bases between them. CDR1 and CDR2 from the germline V gene are MNHNS and SASEGT. This CDR3 region has 14 residues.

This clonotype showed up many times. The chain links TRBV10-3 to TRBJ1-1; the match to TRBD1 covers 9 bases. This CDR3 contains 14 residues. V lost 2 bases and J lost 4; bases outside the gene matches: 2. The germline gives CDR1 ENHRY, CDR2 SYGVKD. Here the CDR3 DNA reads TGTGCCATCAGTGAGACGGACAGGGGCACTGAAGCTTTCTTT. Protein product: CAISETDRGTEAFF.

The chain uses TRBV12-3 or TRBV12-4 and TRBJ2-3, with no clear D. The CDR3 totals 15 residues. Trimming removed 2 bases at V and 2 bases at J, with 11 bases between. The chain's CDR3 is CASSLRIPDTDTQYF. As DNA, the CDR3 is TGTGCCAGCAGTTTAAGGATCCCCGACACAGATACGCAGTATTTT.

This clonotype came up many times. The chain joins TRBV6-1 to TRBJ2-3; TRBD1 agrees at 7 bases. Per the germline V gene, CDR1 is MNHNS and CDR2 is SASEGT. The V segment lost 3 bases and the J segment 2 bases; nucleotides outside the gene matches: 5. This CDR3 is built from 15 residues. CDR3 bases: TGTGCCAGCAGTGAGAAACAGGGGTACACAGATACGCAGTATTTT. Translated, it gives CASSEKQGYTDTQYF.

Judged by abundance, this clonotype is medium-sized. V gene TRBV6-5 combines with J gene TRBJ2-1; 7 nucleotides line up with TRBD1. Trimming cost V 4 bases and J 3 bases; bases outside gene matches: 12. Germline V gene data show CDR1 as MNHEY and CDR2 as SVGAGI. The CDR3 spans 17 residues. The DNA of the CDR3 is TGTGCCAGCAGTTGGGGATGGGACAGTTTAAGCTACAATGAGCAGTTCTTC. It specifies CASSWGWDSLSYNEQFF.

Notes on this clonotype: A much larger clone lies one base from this, so it may be a read error. The J gene is TRBJ2-7, the V gene TRBV28; D tentatively fits TRBD1 or TRBD2 (5 bases each). V was trimmed by 6 bases and J by 3 bases, leaving 18 bases between them. The CDR3 covers 15 residues. Germline values: CDR1 MDHEN, CDR2 SYDVKM. The CDR3 sequence is CASRRPRDGHYEQYF. The CDR3 nucleotides are TGTGCCAGCAGGAGACCCCGGGACGGACACTACGAGCAGTACTTC.

This clonotype was seen repeatedly, ten times or more. This sequence joins TRBV3-1 and TRBJ2-5; the D call may be TRBD1 or TRBD2 (5 bases each). CDR3 size: 17 residues. V lost 1 base, J lost 5 bases, and 20 bases lay in between. Germline V gene lookup returns CDR1 LGHDT and CDR2 YNNKEL (reference sequence). The CDR3 protein is CASSQGRTSPVRETQYF. CDR3 DNA sequence: TGTGCCAGCAGCCAAGGGAGGACATCGCCGGTGCGGGAGACCCAGTACTTC.